The sequence of this T cell receptor beta chain was determined in a study of patients and donors after allogeneic stem cell transplantation. MiXCR was run by TCRdb on the RT-PCR reads, yielding one entry per CDR3 protein. The data hold roughly 940,000 distinct CDR3 sequences, with roughly 18% observed a single time. The sample holds a few counts of this clonotype. V was clipped by 4 bases and J by 0 bases, with 10 bases between them. The CDR3 sequence is 15 residues long. Looked up from germline, CDR1 is LGHDT and CDR2 is YNNKEL (reference sequence). The source is a human donor who was either an allogeneic HSCT recipient or a stem cell or donor lymphocyte infusion donor (not recorded which). It is not recorded whose cells these are; they may come from a transplant donor. The chain is built from TRBV3-1 and TRBJ1-3; no clear D. The specimen was blood, either unsorted or a sorted T cell fraction (not recorded which). The CDR3 is CASSPTRNSGNTIYF. CDR3 DNA: TGTGCCAGCAGCCCGACACGGAACTCTGGAAACACCATATATTTT. The full variable domain, in which reference TRBV3-1 and TRBJ1-3 provide the parts outside the CDR3, is DTAVSQTPKYLVTQMGNDKSIKCEQNLGHDTMYWYKQDSKKFLKIMFSYNNKELIINETVPNRFSPKSPDKAHLNLHINSLELGDSAVYFCASSPTRNSGNTIYFGEGSWLTVV.